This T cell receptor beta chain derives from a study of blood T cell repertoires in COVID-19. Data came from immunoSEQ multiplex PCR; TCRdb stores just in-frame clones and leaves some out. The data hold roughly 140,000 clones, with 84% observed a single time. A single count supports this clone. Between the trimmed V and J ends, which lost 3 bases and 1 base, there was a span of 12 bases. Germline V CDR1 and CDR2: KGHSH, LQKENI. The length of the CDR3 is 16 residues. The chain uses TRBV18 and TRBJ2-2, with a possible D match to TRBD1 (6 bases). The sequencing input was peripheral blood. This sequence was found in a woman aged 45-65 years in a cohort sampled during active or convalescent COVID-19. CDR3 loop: CASSPNGQMNTGELFF. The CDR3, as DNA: TGTGCCAGCTCACCTAATGGACAGATGAACACCGGGGAGCTGTTTTTT. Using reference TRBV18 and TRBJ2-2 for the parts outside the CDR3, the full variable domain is NAGVMQNPRHLVRRRGQEARLRCSPMKGHSHVYWYRQLPEEGLKFMVYLQKENIIDESGMPKERFSAEFPKEGPSILRIQQVVRGDSAAYFCASSPNGQMNTGELFFGEGSRLTVL.